The 2 T cell receptor beta chains presented below share a single source sample, sequenced in a study of blood T cell repertoires in COVID-19. TCRdb's table, derived via immunoSEQ multiplex PCR, lists solely in-frame clones and lacks some. The table includes about 300,000 clones, roughly 90% detected once. The sequenced material came from peripheral blood. These receptors originate from a woman aged 25 to 45 with COVID-19, enrolled during active disease.

The table lists this clone with a few counts. DNA for the CDR3: TGCGCCAGCAGCTTGAGTCAGATCAACACTGAAGCTTTCTTT. Translated: CASSLSQINTEAFF. The V gene is TRBV5-1, the J gene TRBJ1-1; D is ambiguous. V was clipped by 1 base and J by 2 bases, with 9 bases between them. Per germline, CDR1 SGHRS and CDR2 YFSETQ. CDR3 size: 14 residues. The whole variable domain, remainder taken from reference TRBV5-1 and TRBJ1-1, is KAGVTQTPRYLIKTRGQQVTLSCSPISGHRSVSWYQQTPGQGLQFLFEYFSETQRNKGNFPGRFSGRQFSNSRSEMNVSTLELGDSALYLCASSLSQINTEAFFGQGTRLTVV.

A remark on this clone: Because the CDR3's place on the DNA is in doubt, the DNA is left out and the CDR3 is given as listed by TCRdb. The V gene is TRBV12-5, the J gene TRBJ1-3; the table's D call, TRBD1, has no DNA check behind it. Germline V gives CDR1 LGHNT, CDR2 FRNRAP. With termini counted, the CDR3 has 17 amino acids. Here the CDR3 reads CASGFFGQGASGNTIYF.